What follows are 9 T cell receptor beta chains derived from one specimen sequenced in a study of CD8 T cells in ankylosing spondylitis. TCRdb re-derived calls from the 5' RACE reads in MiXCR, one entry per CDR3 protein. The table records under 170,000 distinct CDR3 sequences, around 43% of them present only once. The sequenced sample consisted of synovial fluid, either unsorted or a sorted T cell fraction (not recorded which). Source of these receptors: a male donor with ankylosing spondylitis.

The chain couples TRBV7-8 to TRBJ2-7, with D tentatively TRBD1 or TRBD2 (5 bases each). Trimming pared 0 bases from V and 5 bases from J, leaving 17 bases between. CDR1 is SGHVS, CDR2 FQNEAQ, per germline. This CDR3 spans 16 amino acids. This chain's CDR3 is CASSLALRWGSHEQYF. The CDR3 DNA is TGTGCCAGCAGCTTAGCCTTAAGGTGGGGGTCCCACGAGCAGTACTTC.

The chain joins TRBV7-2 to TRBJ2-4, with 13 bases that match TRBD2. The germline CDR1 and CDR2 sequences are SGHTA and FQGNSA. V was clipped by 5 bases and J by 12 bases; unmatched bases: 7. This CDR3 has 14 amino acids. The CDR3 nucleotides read TGTGCCAGCAGCCTCGAGACTAGCGGGGGGACTCAGTACTTC. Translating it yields CASSLETSGGTQYF. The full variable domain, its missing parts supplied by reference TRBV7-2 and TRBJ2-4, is GAGVSQSPSNKVTEKGKDVELRCDPISGHTALYWYRQSLGQGLEFLIYFQGNSAPDKSGLPSDRFSAERTGGSVSTLTIQRTQQEDSAVYLCASSLETSGGTQYFGAGTRLSVL.

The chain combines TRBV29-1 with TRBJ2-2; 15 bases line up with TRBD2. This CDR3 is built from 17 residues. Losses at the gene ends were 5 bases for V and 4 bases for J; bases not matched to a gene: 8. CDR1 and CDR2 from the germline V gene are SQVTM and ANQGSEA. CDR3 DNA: TGCAGCGTTTCTCCGGGACTAGCGGGAGGCTTCACCGGGGAGCTGTTTTTT. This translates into CSVSPGLAGGFTGELFF.

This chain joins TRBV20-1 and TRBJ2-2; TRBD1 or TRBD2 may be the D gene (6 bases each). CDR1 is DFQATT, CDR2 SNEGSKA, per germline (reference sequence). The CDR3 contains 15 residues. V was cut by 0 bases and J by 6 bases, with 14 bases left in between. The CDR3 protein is CSARDKGGPAGELFF. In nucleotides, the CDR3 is TGCAGTGCTAGAGATAAGGGGGGCCCTGCCGGGGAGCTGTTTTTT.

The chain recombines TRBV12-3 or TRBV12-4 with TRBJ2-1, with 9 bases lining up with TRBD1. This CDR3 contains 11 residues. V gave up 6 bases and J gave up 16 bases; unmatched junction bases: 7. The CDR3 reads CASRLDRGDFF. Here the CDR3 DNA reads TGTGCCAGCAGGCTGGACAGGGGAGATTTCTTC.

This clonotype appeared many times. The CDR3 loop reads CASSGLSYEQYF. For the CDR3, the DNA is TGTGCCAGCAGCGGTCTATCCTACGAGCAGTACTTC. The chain uses TRBV12-3 or TRBV12-4 and TRBJ2-7; D is unclear. The CDR3 is 12 amino acids. V gave up 6 bases and J gave up 1 base, with 7 bases separating them.

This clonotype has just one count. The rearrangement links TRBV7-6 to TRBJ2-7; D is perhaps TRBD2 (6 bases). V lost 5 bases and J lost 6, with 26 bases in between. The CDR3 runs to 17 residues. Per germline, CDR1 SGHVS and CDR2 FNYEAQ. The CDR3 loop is CASSTPSPGLLSFEQYF. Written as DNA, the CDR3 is TGTGCCAGCAGCACGCCTTCGCCGGGACTCCTATCATTCGAGCAGTACTTC.

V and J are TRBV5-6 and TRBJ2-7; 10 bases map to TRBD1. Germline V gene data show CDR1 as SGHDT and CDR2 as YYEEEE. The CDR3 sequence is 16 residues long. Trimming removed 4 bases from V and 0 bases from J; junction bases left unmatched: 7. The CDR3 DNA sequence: TGTGCCAGCAGCGGCGCCGGGACAGGGGCCTCCTACGAGCAGTACTTC. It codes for CASSGAGTGASYEQYF. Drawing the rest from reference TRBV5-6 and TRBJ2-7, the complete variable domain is DAGVTQSPTHLIKTRGQQVTLRCSPKSGHDTVSWYQQALGQGPQFIFQYYEEEERQRGNFPDRFSGHQFPNYSSELNVNALLLGDSALYLCASSGAGTGASYEQYFGPGTRLTVT.

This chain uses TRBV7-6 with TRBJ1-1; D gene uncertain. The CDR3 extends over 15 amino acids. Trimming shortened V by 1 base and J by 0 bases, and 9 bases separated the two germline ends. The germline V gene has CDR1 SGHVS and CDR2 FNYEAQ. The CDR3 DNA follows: TGTGCCAGCAGCTTAGAACTCCGCCTGAACACTGAAGCTTTCTTT. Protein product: CASSLELRLNTEAFF. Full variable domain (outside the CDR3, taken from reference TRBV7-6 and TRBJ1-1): GAGVSQSPRYKVTKRGQDVALRCDPISGHVSLYWYRQALGQGPEFLTYFNYEAQQDKSGLPNDRFSAERPEGSISTLTIQRTEQRDSAMYRCASSLELRLNTEAFFGQGTRLTVV.